Here is one T cell receptor beta chain with its context. This clonotype was found a few times. Its antigen has not been determined. No base-level quality is on record; no much larger clone is a single base apart. A case-control design nested within a healthcare worker cohort in London, UK, was used, with weekly nasopharyngeal swab PCR tests and blood sampling performed. Healthcare workers were recruited between 23 and 31 March 2020, during the week of the UK lockdown, and were followed weekly for up to 16 weeks. Receptor libraries were prepared by 5' RACE. Sequencing instrument: NextSeq 500. Unique molecular identifiers were attached to individual cDNA molecules in the TCR library protocol so that sequencing error and PCR bias could be corrected. Both TCR alpha and beta chains were sequenced, and tight co-correlation was observed between alpha and beta sequence abundances in each sample. The authors' analysis ran thus. V gene, J gene and CDR3 annotation of TCR sequences was performed with Decombinator V4. TCRs were defined as expanded if a significant change between any two time points was detected under a Poisson model with p below 0.0001. Abundances of TCRs were expressed as counts per million after normalisation to the total number of TCRs sequenced in each sample. MAIT TCRs were defined by TRAV1-2 paired with TRAJ12, TRAJ20 or TRAJ33, and iNKT TCRs by TRAV10 paired with TRAJ18. VDJdb, accessed 1 November 2021, was searched for CMV, EBV and SARS-CoV-2 annotated TCRs, excluding TCRs annotated for multiple antigens. TCRdb ran its own pipeline on the public reads, namely fastp trimming at Q25 and MiXCR clone calling, and kept in-frame beta chains. Each entry merges the rows of one CDR3 protein and shows their most common DNA and genes. TCRdb, not the original authors, processed these V and J calls. This sample comprises nearly 45,000 distinct CDR3 sequences, roughly a tenth of them detected only once. Jointly, the top ten make up approximately 8.7% of the sample.

This sample is drawn from a study of early T cells in non-severe SARS-CoV-2 infection listed by TCRdb under 2021. Regarding the research as a whole: Because TCR sequencing was done on bulk RNA from unsorted whole blood, the alpha and beta chains could not be paired.

Study-wide findings and limitations: VDJdb matching was skewed toward anti-spike CD8 responses, so virus-specific expansions were likely underestimated and private and CD4 specificities were missed.

From cysteine to phenylalanine, the CDR3 is 18 amino acids long. Here the CDR3 DNA is all that survives: 54 bases in frame from base 1. The germline V gene encodes CDR1 SGHTA and CDR2 FQGNSA. Here V drops 5 bases and J drops 1 base, and the junction holds 10 bases not matched to any gene. This clonotype was sampled from an adult who was a healthcare worker with PCR-confirmed SARS-CoV-2 infection or an uninfected control (not recorded which). In this chain, TRBV7-2 is recombined with TRBJ2-1; 11 middle bases align to TRBD1. Sequenced: whole blood. The CDR3 protein is CASSVGDRGISSYNEQFF. The DNA reads as follows: TGTGCCAGCAGCGTAGGGGACAGGGGGATCAGTTCCTACAATGAGCAGTTCTTC. The CDR3 plus the reference TRBV7-2 and TRBJ2-1 genes for the other parts give the full variable domain: GAGVSQSPSNKVTEKGKDVELRCDPISGHTALYWYRQSLGQGLEFLIYFQGNSAPDKSGLPSDRFSAERTGGSVSTLTIQRTQQEDSAVYLCASSVGDRGISSYNEQFFGPGTRLTVL.